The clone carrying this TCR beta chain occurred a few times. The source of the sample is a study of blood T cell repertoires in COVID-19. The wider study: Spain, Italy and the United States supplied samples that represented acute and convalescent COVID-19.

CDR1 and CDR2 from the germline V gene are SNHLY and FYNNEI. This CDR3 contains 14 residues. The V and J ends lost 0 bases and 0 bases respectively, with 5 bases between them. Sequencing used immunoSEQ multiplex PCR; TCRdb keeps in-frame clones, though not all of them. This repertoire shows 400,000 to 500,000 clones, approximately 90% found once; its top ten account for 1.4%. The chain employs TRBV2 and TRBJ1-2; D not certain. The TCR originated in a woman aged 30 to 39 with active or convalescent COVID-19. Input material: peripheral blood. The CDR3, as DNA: TGTGCCAGCAGTGAAGCAGCTTCTAACTATGGCTACACCTTC. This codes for CASSEAASNYGYTF.